Following are 5 T cell receptor beta chains from one sample sequenced in a study of cytomegalovirus exposure and HLA in healthy donors. A multiplex PCR was run with 60 Vbeta primers and 13 Jbeta primers. The table came from immunoSEQ multiplex PCR; TCRdb's copy has only in-frame clones and leaves some out. This sample has about 150,000 clones; 55% to 80% occur once, and the top ten carry 6% to 8.5%. Sequenced material: PBMCs. These receptor sequences come from a woman between 55 and 75 years old in good health and CMV-seropositive.

J is TRBJ2-7 and V is TRBV27; 7 bases map to TRBD2. In germline, CDR1 is MNHEY, CDR2 SMNVEV (reference sequence). V lost 8 bases, J lost 2 bases, and 6 bases stayed unmatched. This CDR3 has 13 residues. CDR3 sequence: CASAQSGTYEQYF. CDR3 nucleotide sequence: TGTGCCAGCGCACAAAGCGGGACCTACGAGCAGTACTTC.

The chain combines TRBV7-3 with TRBJ2-1; TRBD2 might be the D (5 bases). Germline lookup yields CDR1 SGHTA and CDR2 FQGTGA. The CDR3 is made up of 14 amino acids. The germline V and J ends were trimmed by 1 base and 8 bases, with 12 bases remaining between them. The DNA for the CDR3 is TGTGCCAGCAGCTTAAGTCGGGGTAGCCATGAGCAGTTCTTC. Its translation: CASSLSRGSHEQFF.

The gene calls are TRBV28 and TRBJ2-1; tentatively, D is TRBD2 (5 bases). The CDR3 loop spans 15 amino acids. Germline values: CDR1 MDHEN, CDR2 SYDVKM. V gave up 8 bases and J gave up 0 bases, with 14 bases separating them. The CDR3 spells CASLARGSSYNEQFF. In DNA, the CDR3 is TGTGCCAGCCTCGCCCGAGGGAGCTCCTACAATGAGCAGTTCTTC.

The rearrangement joins TRBV28 to TRBJ1-5, with no clear D. The V end was cut by 6 bases, the J end by 2 bases, with 14 bases between. Germline V gene sequence: CDR1 MDHEN, CDR2 SYDVKM. The CDR3 runs 15 residues. The CDR3 loop reads CASRPPSQGNQPQHF. The DNA for the CDR3 is TGTGCCAGCAGGCCCCCGTCCCAGGGCAATCAGCCCCAGCATTTT.

V is TRBV19 and J is TRBJ1-5; TRBD1 agrees at 7 bases. This CDR3 comprises 13 residues. Germline trimming cut 5 bases from V and 12 bases from J; bases unmatched to any gene: 10. Germline V lookup: CDR1 LNHDA, CDR2 SQIVND (reference sequence). CDR3 protein: CASSPGTAAYQHF. CDR3 sequence (DNA): TGTGCCAGTAGTCCAGGGACAGCGGCTTACCAGCATTTT.